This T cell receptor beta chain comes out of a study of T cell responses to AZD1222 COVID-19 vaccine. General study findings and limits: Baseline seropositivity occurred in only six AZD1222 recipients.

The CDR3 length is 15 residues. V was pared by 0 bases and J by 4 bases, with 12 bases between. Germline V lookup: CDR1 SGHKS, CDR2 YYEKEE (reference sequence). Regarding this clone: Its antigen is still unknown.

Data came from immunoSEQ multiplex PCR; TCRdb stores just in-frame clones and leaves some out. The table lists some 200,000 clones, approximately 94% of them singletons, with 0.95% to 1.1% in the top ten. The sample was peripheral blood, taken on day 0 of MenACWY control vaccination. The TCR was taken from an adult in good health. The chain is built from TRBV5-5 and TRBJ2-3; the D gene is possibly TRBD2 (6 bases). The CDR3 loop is CASSLAGSGPDTQYF. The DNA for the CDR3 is TGTGCCAGCAGCTTGGCCGGGAGTGGGCCAGATACGCAGTATTTT.